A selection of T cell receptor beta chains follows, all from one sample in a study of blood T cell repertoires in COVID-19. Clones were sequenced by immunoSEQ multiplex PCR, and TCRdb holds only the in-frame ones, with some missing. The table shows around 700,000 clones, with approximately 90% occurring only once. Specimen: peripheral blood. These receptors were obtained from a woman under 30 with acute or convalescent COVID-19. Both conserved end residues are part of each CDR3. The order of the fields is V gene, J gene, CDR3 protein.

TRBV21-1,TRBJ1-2,CASSKGLYYGYTF
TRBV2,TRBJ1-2,CASSGRDRAGYTF
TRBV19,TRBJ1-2,CASSPLPGRGLANYGYTF
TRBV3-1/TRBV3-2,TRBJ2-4,CASSLETGGGLAKNIQYF
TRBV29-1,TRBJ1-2,CSAQKGDYGYTF
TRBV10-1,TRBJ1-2,CASTQGAPGYTF
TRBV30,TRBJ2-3,CAWSGGSGGTDTQYF
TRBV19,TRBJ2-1,CASSIIQAGGYNEQFF
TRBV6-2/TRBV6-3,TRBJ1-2,CASSYTAGYGYTF
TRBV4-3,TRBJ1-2,CASSFGQNYGYTF
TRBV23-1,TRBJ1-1,CASSRNRDTNNTEAFF
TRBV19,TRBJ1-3,CASSQGGYSGNTIYF
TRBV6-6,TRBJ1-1,CASSLMGLRDTEAFF
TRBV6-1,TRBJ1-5,CASSDLGPTGADQPQHF
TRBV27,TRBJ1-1,CASAQYRDRSTEAFF
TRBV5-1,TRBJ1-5,CASSFGTGDQPQHF
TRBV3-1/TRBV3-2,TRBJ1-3,CASSQDGGVNTIYF
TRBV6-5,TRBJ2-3,CASSQLKGSDTQYF
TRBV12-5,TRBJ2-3,CASGLVRGRGLTDTQYF
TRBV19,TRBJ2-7,CASRDITDYEQYF
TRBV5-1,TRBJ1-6,CASSLDLRLGAENSPLHF
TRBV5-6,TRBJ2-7,CASSLSTYEQYF
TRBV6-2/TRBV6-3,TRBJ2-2,CASSHEGLAGARELFF
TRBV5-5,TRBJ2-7,CASSLGHYEQYF
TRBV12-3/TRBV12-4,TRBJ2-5,CASRQAQETQYF
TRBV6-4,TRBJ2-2,CASSDSDSTGELFF
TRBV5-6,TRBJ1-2,CASSWDRVNYGYTF
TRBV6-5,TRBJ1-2,CASSPGLFYYGYTF
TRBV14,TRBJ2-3,CASSPTTGTSTDTQYF
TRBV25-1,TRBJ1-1,CASSEDRNTEAFF
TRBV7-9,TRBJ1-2,CASSSRTGKALNYGYTF
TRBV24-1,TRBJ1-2,CATSPGTGWGQAGYTF
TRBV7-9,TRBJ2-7,CASSLVMEVGEQYF
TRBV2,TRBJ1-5,CASSEGGRGNQPQHF
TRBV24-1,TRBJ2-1,CATSDFRDRGGNEQFF
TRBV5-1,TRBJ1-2,CASIPDPARSYGYTF
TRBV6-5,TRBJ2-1,CASSTLPSGGNEQFF
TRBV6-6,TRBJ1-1,CASRRAGGTEAFF
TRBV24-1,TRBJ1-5,CATSDPGQGTNQPQHF
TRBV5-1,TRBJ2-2,CASRLKGLAENTGELFF
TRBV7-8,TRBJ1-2,CASSSPGQGAVGGYTF
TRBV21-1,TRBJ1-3,CASSNIKGLMISSGNTIYF
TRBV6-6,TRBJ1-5,CASTTGSNQPQHF
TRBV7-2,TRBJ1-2,CASSLYAGEGYGYTF
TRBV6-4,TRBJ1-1,CASSDGPNTEAFF
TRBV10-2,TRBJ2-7,CASSVDRYEQYF
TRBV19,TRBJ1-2,CASSLFGLIYGYTF
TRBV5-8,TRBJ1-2,CASSLRTGDSSGYTF